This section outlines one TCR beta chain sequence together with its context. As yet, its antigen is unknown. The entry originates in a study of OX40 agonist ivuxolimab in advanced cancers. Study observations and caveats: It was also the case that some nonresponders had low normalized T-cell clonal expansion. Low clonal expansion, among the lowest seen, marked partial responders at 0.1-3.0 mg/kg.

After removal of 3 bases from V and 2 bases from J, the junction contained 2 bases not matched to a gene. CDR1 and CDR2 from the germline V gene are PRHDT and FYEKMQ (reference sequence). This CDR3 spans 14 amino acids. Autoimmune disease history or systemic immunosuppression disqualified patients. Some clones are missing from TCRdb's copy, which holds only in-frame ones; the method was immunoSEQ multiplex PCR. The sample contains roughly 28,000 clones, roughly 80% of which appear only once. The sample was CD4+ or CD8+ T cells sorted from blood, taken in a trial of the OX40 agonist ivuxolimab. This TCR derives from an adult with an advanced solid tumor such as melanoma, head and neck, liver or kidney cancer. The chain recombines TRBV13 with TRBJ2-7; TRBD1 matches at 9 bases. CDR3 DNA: TGTGCCAGCAGCTTCCGGACAGGGGCCTACGAGCAGTACTTC. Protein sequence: CASSFRTGAYEQYF.